The 18 T cell receptor beta chains listed next were all sequenced from one sample in a study of blood T cell repertoires in COVID-19. Using immunoSEQ multiplex PCR, the repertoire was profiled, and TCRdb retains in-frame clones only, with some absent. The sample lists a few hundred thousand clones; 70% to 90% were seen once. Sample: peripheral blood. The receptors derive from a man aged 55 to 70 with acute or convalescent COVID-19.

V usage is TRBV19 and J usage is TRBJ2-7; 16 bases line up with TRBD2. The CDR3 loop spans 17 amino acids. The germline CDR1 and CDR2 sequences are LNHDA and SQIVND (reference sequence). V was pared by 7 bases and J by 2 bases, with 8 bases of the junction left unmatched. CDR3 protein: CASTEGLAGGPPYEQYF. CDR3 nucleotide sequence: TGTGCCAGTACCGAGGGACTAGCGGGAGGGCCCCCCTACGAGCAGTACTTC.

The rearrangement links TRBV12-5 to TRBJ2-3, with TRBD2 matching over 11 bases. After removal of 5 bases from V and 7 bases from J, the junction contained 8 bases not matched to a gene. The CDR3 spans 15 residues. Germline CDR1 reads LGHNT; CDR2 reads FRNRAP. The DNA of the CDR3 is TGTGCTAGTGGTCGAACTAGCGGGAGCATGAATACGCAGTATTTT. This encodes CASGRTSGSMNTQYF.

This chain joins TRBV6-5 and TRBJ2-1, with TRBD2 matching over 8 bases. The junction had 12 bases not matched to a gene; V was cut back by 5 bases and J by 9 bases. Germline CDR1 and CDR2: MNHEY and SVGAGI. The CDR3 runs to 15 residues. Here the CDR3 reads CASSRGGTSVFEQFF. The CDR3 nucleotides are TGTGCCAGCAGTCGTGGAGGGACTAGTGTTTTTGAGCAGTTCTTC.

This clone occurred a few times. The chain combines TRBV29-1 with TRBJ1-2; D is perhaps TRBD1 (5 bases). Germline CDR1 is SQVTM and CDR2 is ANQGSEA. Trimming pared 3 bases from V and 0 bases from J, leaving 14 bases between. The CDR3 consists of 15 residues. Written as DNA, the CDR3 is TGCAGCGTTGAGCGGGACGGGGGTTCTAACTATGGCTACACCTTC. Its translation is CSVERDGGSNYGYTF.

The V gene is TRBV6-5, the J gene TRBJ2-7, with TRBD2 as a possible D gene (6 bases). The germline V gene has CDR1 MNHEY and CDR2 SVGAGI. The CDR3 spans 16 residues. Trimming removed 0 bases at V and 0 bases at J, with 12 bases between. The CDR3 sequence is CASSYSSGHRSYEQYF. The CDR3 coding sequence is TGTGCCAGCAGTTACTCGAGCGGGCACCGCTCCTACGAGCAGTACTTC.

The rearrangement joins TRBV3-1 (or the pseudogene TRBV3-2) to TRBJ1-3, with D maybe TRBD1 (6 bases). Looked up from germline, CDR1 is LGHDT and CDR2 is YNNKEL (reference sequence). The CDR3 has 14 amino acids. Trimming took 4 bases from V and 4 from J, leaving 11 bases between them. The CDR3 sequence is CASSPTGNGNTIYF. CDR3 DNA sequence: TGTGCCAGCAGCCCTACAGGGAACGGAAACACCATATATTTT.

J is TRBJ1-6 and V is TRBV6-6, with TRBD1 matching over 8 bases. The ends lost 7 bases at V and 0 bases at J; junction bases unmatched: 5. The CDR3 has 16 residues. Germline lookup yields CDR1 MNHNY and CDR2 SVGAGI (reference sequence). The CDR3 sequence is CASITGGISYNSPLHF. CDR3 in DNA: TGTGCCAGCATCACAGGGGGGATCTCCTATAATTCACCCCTCCACTTT.

The chain has TRBV2 and TRBJ2-7; 7 bases match TRBD1. The junction had 6 bases not matched to a gene; V was cut back by 4 bases and J by 0 bases. The CDR3 totals 15 residues. CDR1 and CDR2 (germline): SNHLY, FYNNEI. The CDR3 region is CASSGLDRDSYEQYF. CDR3 nucleotide sequence: TGTGCCAGCAGTGGCCTTGACAGGGACTCCTACGAGCAGTACTTC.

The chain employs TRBV19 and TRBJ1-2; tentatively, D is TRBD1 (6 bases). Between the trimmed V and J ends, which lost 1 base and 5 bases, there was a span of 14 bases. Germline V gives CDR1 LNHDA, CDR2 SQIVND (reference sequence). This CDR3 has 15 amino acids. CDR3 amino acids: CASSIAAGDSYGYTF. CDR3 bases: TGTGCCAGTAGTATAGCGGCAGGGGATAGTTATGGCTACACCTTC.

This clone was counted once. J is TRBJ1-3 and V is TRBV14; 8 bases agree with TRBD1. CDR1 and CDR2 (germline): SGHDN, FVKESK. This CDR3 contains 17 residues. The junction had 7 bases not matched to a gene; V was cut back by 3 bases and J by 0 bases. CDR3 amino acids: CASSQRGTGVSGNTIYF. The CDR3 DNA reads TGTGCCAGCAGCCAGAGGGGGACAGGTGTCTCTGGAAACACCATATATTTT.

The rearrangement joins TRBV28 to TRBJ1-4; no definite D call. This CDR3 has 14 amino acids. CDR1 is MDHEN, CDR2 SYDVKM, per germline. V was pared by 5 bases and J by 6 bases, with 13 bases between. CDR3 residues: CASSPPSSDEKLFF. The CDR3 nucleotides read TGTGCCAGCAGTCCCCCTTCATCAGATGAAAAACTGTTTTTT.

The chain combines TRBV19 with TRBJ1-2; 9 nucleotides agree with TRBD1. V shed 5 bases and J 8 bases; nucleotides not matched to a gene: 9. This CDR3 region has 14 residues. CDR1 is LNHDA and CDR2 is SQIVND in the germline V gene (reference sequence). This chain's CDR3 is CASSPQQGAEGYTF. The CDR3 coding sequence is TGTGCCAGTAGTCCGCAACAGGGGGCGGAGGGCTACACCTTC.

The CDR3 is CASSLVLSSYNEQFF. Here the CDR3 DNA reads TGTGCCAGCAGCTTAGTTCTGAGCTCCTACAATGAGCAGTTCTTC. The chain links TRBV11-2 to TRBJ2-1; D is unresolved. V lost 1 base and J lost 0, with 7 bases in between. CDR1 and CDR2 from the germline V gene are SGHAT and FQNNGV. This CDR3 comprises 15 residues. Complete variable domain (other parts from reference TRBV11-2 and TRBJ2-1): EAGVAQSPRYKIIEKRQSVAFWCNPISGHATLYWYQQILGQGPKLLIQFQNNGVVDDSQLPKDRFSAERLKGVDSTLKIQPAKLEDSAVYLCASSLVLSSYNEQFFGPGTRLTVL.

The J gene is TRBJ2-1, the V gene TRBV6-2 or TRBV6-3; 9 nucleotides align to TRBD1. Trimming took 1 base from V and 7 from J; bases not matched to a gene: 8. In germline, CDR1 is MNHEY, CDR2 SVGEGT. CDR3 length: 16 residues. The CDR3 here is CASSYFGQGIKNEQFF. The CDR3 coding sequence is TGTGCCAGCAGTTACTTTGGACAGGGGATTAAGAATGAGCAGTTCTTC.

This chain joins TRBV11-2 and TRBJ2-2; 11 positions match TRBD2. Trimming removed 1 base from V and 1 base from J; junction bases left unmatched: 5. Germline V lookup: CDR1 SGHAT, CDR2 FQNNGV. The CDR3 runs to 18 residues. In nucleotides, the CDR3 is TGTGCCAGCAGCTTAGGAGTTGGGACTAGCGGGAACACCGGGGAGCTGTTTTTT. Its translation is CASSLGVGTSGNTGELFF.

As for this clone: Other DNA sequences in the sample encode the same CDR3. V gene TRBV9 combines with J gene TRBJ2-1, with a possible D match to TRBD2 (6 bases). The CDR3 runs 16 residues. V was trimmed by 0 bases and J by 0 bases, leaving 10 bases between them. Germline V gene data show CDR1 as SGDLS and CDR2 as YYNGEE. This CDR3 is CASSVGGSGSYNEQFF. The CDR3 region has the DNA TGTGCCAGCAGCGTAGGCGGTAGCGGCTCCTACAATGAGCAGTTCTTC.

The CDR3 nucleotides are TGTGCCAGCAGCTTAGCACGACAACGAGGGATTGGGGATGAAGCTTTCTTT. Protein: CASSLARQRGIGDEAFF. This chain joins TRBV11-1 and TRBJ1-1, with D hard to call. V was cut by 0 bases and J by 7 bases, with 21 bases left in between. Germline CDR1 reads SGHAT; CDR2 reads FQDESV (reference sequence). CDR3 length equals 17 residues.

The J gene is TRBJ2-7, the V gene TRBV24-1, with 8 bases that match TRBD1. Unmatched junction bases numbered 4, after V lost 4 bases and J lost 0 bases. The germline CDR1 and CDR2 sequences are KGHDR and SFDVKD. The CDR3 sequence is 15 residues long. For the CDR3, the DNA is TGTGCCACCAGTGAAACGACAGGGGCCTCCTACGAGCAGTACTTC. Translation gives CATSETTGASYEQYF.